These T cell receptor beta chains were read from a single sample in a study of cytomegalovirus exposure and HLA in healthy donors. TCRdb's copy holds only in-frame clones and misses some; the assay was immunoSEQ multiplex PCR. The sample holds roughly 120,000 clones, about 86% seen once. What was sequenced was PBMCs. These receptors were taken from a man in his forties or fifties in good health and CMV-seronegative. Both conserved end residues are part of each CDR3. Fields, in order: V gene, clone size, J gene, D gene, CDR3 DNA, CDR3 protein. D genes are given only for firm matches. Rows may omit the clone size; those that give it use once, few, many or a size class.

TRBV5-4,NA,TRBJ1-4,TRBD1,TGTGCCAGCAGCCCGGGACAGGGGGGAACTAATGAAAAACTGTTTTTT,CASSPGQGGTNEKLFF
TRBV7-8,once,TRBJ1-1,NA,TGTGCCAGCAGCTTAGGGTCTACAGGTACTGAAGCTTTCTTT,CASSLGSTGTEAFF
TRBV5-1,NA,TRBJ2-5,TRBD1,TGCGCCAGCAGCTGGGGACAGCGGCAAGAGACCCAGTACTTC,CASSWGQRQETQYF
TRBV29-1,NA,TRBJ1-2,NA,TGCAGCGTTGGTCATAGCAACTATGGCTACACCTTC,CSVGHSNYGYTF
TRBV9,NA,TRBJ1-2,TRBD1,TGTGCCAGCAGCGACGGGACAGGATATGGCTACACCTTC,CASSDGTGYGYTF
TRBV6-5,NA,TRBJ2-5,NA,TGTGCCAGCAGTTCCCAGTGGGGCACCGGGTCGGAGACCCAGTACTTC,CASSSQWGTGSETQYF
TRBV19,NA,TRBJ1-2,NA,TGTGCCAGTAGTATCGGCGAGGTTACCACAGGCTACACCTTC,CASSIGEVTTGYTF
TRBV5-1,NA,TRBJ1-6,NA,TGCGCCAGCAGCGGTTCACTTAGCTCCTATAATTCACCCCTCCACTTT,CASSGSLSSYNSPLHF
TRBV6-5,NA,TRBJ1-5,TRBD1,TGTGCCAGCAGTCAGACAGGGGGGGTTCAGCCCCAGCATTTT,CASSQTGGVQPQHF
TRBV4-1,NA,TRBJ2-2,NA,TGCGCCAGCAGCCAAGCCTCTTCGGGCACCGGGGAGCTGTTTTTT,CASSQASSGTGELFF
TRBV28,NA,TRBJ1-2,TRBD1,TGTGCCAGCAATGAAGACAGGGGTAACTATGGCTACACCTTC,CASNEDRGNYGYTF
TRBV5-1,NA,TRBJ1-4,NA,TGCGCCAGCAGCTTCAGTACAGCTCATAATGAAAAACTGTTTTTT,CASSFSTAHNEKLFF
TRBV7-9,NA,TRBJ1-6,TRBD1,TGTGCCAGCAGCTTGGGACAGGCCTATAATTCACCCCTCCACTTT,CASSLGQAYNSPLHF
TRBV29-1,NA,TRBJ2-1,NA,TGCAGCGTTGAGAAAGCAGGTGGAAATGAGCAGTTCTTC,CSVEKAGGNEQFF
TRBV7-6,NA,TRBJ1-1,TRBD1,TGTGCCAGCAGCTTAGGGACAGGGGAGACTGAAGCTTTCTTT,CASSLGTGETEAFF
TRBV11-2,NA,TRBJ1-5,TRBD1,TGTGCCAGCAGCCGGGACAGTCCAAATCAGCCCCAGCATTTT,CASSRDSPNQPQHF
TRBV18,NA,TRBJ2-5,TRBD1,TGTGCCAGCTCACCGGTGACAGGGGGCACGGAGACCCAGTACTTC,CASSPVTGGTETQYF
TRBV19,NA,TRBJ1-1,NA,TGTGCCAGTAGTATAGTACCGGGCACTGAAGCTTTCTTT,CASSIVPGTEAFF
TRBV5-1,NA,TRBJ1-6,NA,TGCGCCAGCAGCTCCTTCATGGGCCCCGAGTCACCCCTCCACTTT,CASSSFMGPESPLHF
TRBV18,NA,TRBJ2-2,TRBD2,TGTGCCAGCTCTCCCCTACTAGCGGGGGCCGTGAACACCGGGGAGCTGTTTTTT,CASSPLLAGAVNTGELFF
TRBV6-1,few,TRBJ1-5,TRBD1,TGTGCCAGCAGTGAAAATGTAGGGGGCACTCAGCCCCAGCATTTT,CASSENVGGTQPQHF
TRBV5-1,NA,TRBJ1-2,NA,TGCGCCAGCAGCTTGATTGGGCAGGGGTACGGCTACACCTTC,CASSLIGQGYGYTF
TRBV15,once,TRBJ1-6,NA,TGTGCCACCAGCAGAGACAGGGGAAATTCACCCCTCCACTTT,CATSRDRGNSPLHF
TRBV6-6,NA,TRBJ1-6,NA,TGTGCCAGCAGCCCCGGGGGGTTTGATAATTCACCCCTCCACTTT,CASSPGGFDNSPLHF
TRBV6-5,NA,TRBJ1-2,NA,TGTGCCAGCGGCCCGGGACTCTATGGCTACACCTTC,CASGPGLYGYTF
TRBV5-4,NA,TRBJ2-2,NA,TGTGCCAGCAGTCCCGCGTCCCTCCAGGTCCCCGGGGAGCTGTTTTTT,CASSPASLQVPGELFF
TRBV5-6,NA,TRBJ2-4,NA,TGTGCCAGCAGCCCCCAGGACAGAGTAAAAAACATTCAGTACTTC,CASSPQDRVKNIQYF